This T cell receptor beta chain was recorded in a study of blood T cell repertoires in COVID-19. J lost 7 bases, V lost 6 bases, and 21 bases had no gene match. The length of the CDR3 is 17 residues. The germline gives CDR1 MNHEY, CDR2 SMNVEV (reference sequence). Produced via immunoSEQ multiplex PCR; TCRdb's table is partial and in-frame only. The sample has 150,000 to 200,000 clones; approximately 83% are singletons. Sample: peripheral blood. The chain is built from TRBV27 and TRBJ2-7; 7 nucleotides match TRBD2. The sequence was collected from a man in his sixties with acute or convalescent COVID-19. The CDR3 coding sequence is TGTGCCAGCAGAACCCGGGGGTCGCGGGAGTTCCCTTTAGAGCAGTACTTC. Protein product: CASRTRGSREFPLEQYF.